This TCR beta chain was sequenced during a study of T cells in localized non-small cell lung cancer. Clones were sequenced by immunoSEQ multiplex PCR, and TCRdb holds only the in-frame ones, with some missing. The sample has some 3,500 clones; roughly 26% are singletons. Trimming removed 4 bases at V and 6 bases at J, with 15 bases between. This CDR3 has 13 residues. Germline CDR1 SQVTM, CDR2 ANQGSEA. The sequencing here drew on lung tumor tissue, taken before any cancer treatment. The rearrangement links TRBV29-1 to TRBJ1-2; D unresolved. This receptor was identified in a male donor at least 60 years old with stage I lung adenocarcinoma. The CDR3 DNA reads TGCAGCGTTGTCGGGGAGTTTGCGAATGGCTACACCTTC. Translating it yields CSVVGEFANGYTF. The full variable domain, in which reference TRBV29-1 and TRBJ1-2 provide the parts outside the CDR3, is SAVISQKPSRDICQRGTSLTIQCQVDSQVTMMFWYRQQPGQSLTLIATANQGSEATYESGFVIDKFPISRPNLTFSTLTVSNMSPEDSSIYLCSVVGEFANGYTFGSGTRLTVV.